This entry lists 25 T cell receptor beta chains sequenced from one sample in a study of a mutant IDH1 vaccine in newly diagnosed glioma. Time point reported: baseline, week 1 (first vaccination visit). Treatment denoted: pre-vaccination baseline after standard-of-care therapy. Profiled with immunoSEQ multiplex PCR; TCRdb holds only in-frame clones, not every one. The sample contains about 36,000 clones, just under 95% of which appear only once. Material: PBMCs, obtained from a glioma patient treated with radiotherapy, temozolomide or both. The receptors come from a man aged 18 to 30 with glioma.

This clone was recorded once. V gene TRBV6-5 combines with J gene TRBJ2-7; D is unclear. Looked up from germline, CDR1 is MNHEY and CDR2 is SVGAGI. V was pared by 5 bases and J by 3 bases, with 8 bases between. There are 12 residues in the CDR3. CDR3 sequence reads: CASSQNSYEQYF. The DNA for the CDR3 is TGTGCCAGCAGTCAAAACAGCTACGAGCAGTACTTC.

The CDR3 loop is CASSLEGGRGMTEAFF. The DNA of the CDR3 is TGTGCCAGCAGCTTAGAAGGGGGCAGGGGAATGACTGAAGCTTTCTTT. This chain uses TRBV7-9 with TRBJ1-1; 7 bases match TRBD1. Trimming removed 1 base from V and 5 bases from J; junction bases left unmatched: 10. Germline V gene lookup returns CDR1 SEHNR and CDR2 FQNEAQ (reference sequence). The CDR3 has 16 residues.

This chain connects TRBV2 to TRBJ1-6; 9 bases fit TRBD1. The CDR3 has 16 amino acids. Germline lookup yields CDR1 SNHLY and CDR2 FYNNEI. The V segment lost 3 bases and the J segment 7 bases; nucleotides outside the gene matches: 7. This CDR3 reads CASSDNPGQGNSPLHF. The CDR3 nucleotides are TGTGCCAGCAGTGATAATCCGGGACAGGGAAATTCACCCCTCCACTTT.

The chain uses TRBV7-2 and TRBJ1-5; 8 bases line up with TRBD1. This CDR3 region has 16 residues. The V segment lost 1 base and the J segment 6 bases; nucleotides outside the gene matches: 8. Germline lookup yields CDR1 SGHTA and CDR2 FQGNSA. The CDR3 here is CASSLDPGGAGQPQHF. CDR3 nucleotides: TGTGCCAGCAGCTTAGACCCAGGGGGCGCGGGTCAGCCCCAGCATTTT. The full variable domain, its missing parts supplied by reference TRBV7-2 and TRBJ1-5, is GAGVSQSPSNKVTEKGKDVELRCDPISGHTALYWYRQSLGQGLEFLIYFQGNSAPDKSGLPSDRFSAERTGGSVSTLTIQRTQQEDSAVYLCASSLDPGGAGQPQHFGDGTRLSIL.

This rearrangement joins TRBV5-1 to TRBJ2-7, with D possibly being TRBD1 (6 bases). The ends were cut back, 3 bases at V and 4 bases at J, with 14 bases in the middle. The CDR3 has 14 residues. CDR1 is SGHRS, CDR2 YFSETQ, per germline. CDR3 region: CASSSGTGTYEQYF. In nucleotides, the CDR3 is TGCGCCAGCAGCTCTGGTACGGGGACATACGAGCAGTACTTC.

The chain uses TRBV7-6 and TRBJ2-7; either TRBD1 or TRBD2 may supply D (5 bases each). The CDR3 totals 14 residues. CDR1 is SGHVS, CDR2 FNYEAQ, per germline. V was pared by 1 base and J by 5 bases, with 12 bases between. The DNA for the CDR3 is TGTGCCAGCAGCTTAGTCCCAGGGACGCACGAGCAGTACTTC. Protein: CASSLVPGTHEQYF.

The gene calls are TRBV7-2 and TRBJ1-1, with D unresolved. Germline V lookup: CDR1 SGHTA, CDR2 FQGNSA. This CDR3 is built from 13 residues. Trimming took off 2 bases at V and 5 bases at J, with 9 bases between the two ends. Here the CDR3 reads CASSLFGLTEAFF. The CDR3 bases are TGTGCCAGCAGCTTATTCGGGTTAACTGAAGCTTTCTTT.

The chain uses TRBV6-5 and TRBJ1-1; tentatively, D is TRBD1 (5 bases). The CDR3 is 15 residues long. Germline values: CDR1 MNHEY, CDR2 SVGAGI. V was trimmed by 7 bases and J by 0 bases, leaving 15 bases between them. The CDR3 DNA follows: TGTGCCAGCACGACCGACAGAGGTATGAACACTGAAGCTTTCTTT. Translation gives CASTTDRGMNTEAFF.

J is TRBJ2-7 and V is TRBV27, with D unclear. Trimming removed 5 bases from V and 5 bases from J, with 13 bases in between. The CDR3 extends over 13 amino acids. In germline, CDR1 is MNHEY, CDR2 SMNVEV (reference sequence). The CDR3 nucleotides are TGTGCCAGCAGTACCTCCGTGCGGCACGAGCAGTACTTC. Translation gives CASSTSVRHEQYF.

This rearrangement joins TRBV28 to TRBJ2-5; 9 nucleotides agree with TRBD1. CDR1 is MDHEN and CDR2 is SYDVKM in the germline V gene. The CDR3 length is 15 residues. J gave up 4 bases and V 6 bases, and 9 bases lay outside the gene matches. The CDR3 DNA sequence: TGTGCCAGCAGGGGAACAGGGGGCCGGCGAGAGACCCAGTACTTC. Its translation: CASRGTGGRRETQYF.

The rearrangement links TRBV6-6 to TRBJ2-2; D remains ambiguous. The V gene lost 2 bases and the J gene lost 1 base, with 11 bases spanning the gap. Germline V lookup: CDR1 MNHNY, CDR2 SVGAGI (reference sequence). This CDR3 is 16 amino acids long. CDR3 coding DNA: TGTGCCAGCAGTTACCCGGGTCAAGGGAACACCGGGGAGCTGTTTTTT. This codes for CASSYPGQGNTGELFF.

This chain joins TRBV6-1 and TRBJ2-7; possibly TRBD1 or TRBD2 for D (6 bases each). The CDR3 is 15 residues long. CDR1 and CDR2 from the germline V gene are MNHNS and SASEGT. Trimming shortened V by 1 base and J by 2 bases, and 12 bases separated the two germline ends. The CDR3 is CASSEEQGGAYEQYF. In DNA form, the CDR3 reads TGTGCCAGCAGTGAAGAACAGGGAGGCGCCTACGAGCAGTACTTC.

The chain combines TRBV7-9 with TRBJ1-1, with D possibly TRBD1 on 5 matching bases. V was cut by 4 bases and J by 7 bases, with 10 bases left in between. The germline CDR1 and CDR2 sequences are SEHNR and FQNEAQ (reference sequence). This CDR3 spans 12 amino acids. Written as DNA, the CDR3 is TGTGCCAGCAGCTCGGGACTGCTTGAAGCTTTCTTT. Translated: CASSSGLLEAFF.

The rearrangement joins TRBV11-2 to TRBJ2-1; TRBD2 matches 12 bases. CDR1 SGHAT and CDR2 FQNNGV come from the germline V gene. V was clipped by 5 bases and J by 4 bases; unmatched bases: 12. The CDR3 covers 18 residues. The CDR3 DNA reads TGTGCCAGCAGCCTTTTCACTAGCGGGAGGCGGGGTTACAATGAGCAGTTCTTC. This translates into CASSLFTSGRRGYNEQFF. The entire variable domain, with the rest obtained from reference TRBV11-2 and TRBJ2-1, is as follows: EAGVAQSPRYKIIEKRQSVAFWCNPISGHATLYWYQQILGQGPKLLIQFQNNGVVDDSQLPKDRFSAERLKGVDSTLKIQPAKLEDSAVYLCASSLFTSGRRGYNEQFFGPGTRLTVL.

The rearrangement links TRBV20-1 to TRBJ2-2; D remains ambiguous. Germline lookup yields CDR1 DFQATT and CDR2 SNEGSKA (reference sequence). Trimming stripped 5 bases from V and 8 bases from J, with 9 bases between. CDR3 length: 11 amino acids. In DNA form, the CDR3 reads TGCAGTGCTCCCCGAGCGGGGGAGCTGTTTTTT. Its protein is CSAPRAGELFF.

The CDR3: CSVEEAVGEQYF. The CDR3 bases are TGCAGCGTTGAGGAGGCAGTAGGCGAGCAGTACTTC. V gene TRBV29-1 combines with J gene TRBJ2-7; tentatively, D is TRBD2 (5 bases). CDR3 length: 12 residues. Germline values: CDR1 SQVTM, CDR2 ANQGSEA. Between the trimmed V and J ends, which lost 3 bases and 6 bases, there was a span of 12 bases.

The sample holds one count of this clone. The genes are TRBV19 and TRBJ2-7, with D possibly matching TRBD2 (5 bases). Germline-derived CDR1 and CDR2 are LNHDA and SQIVND (reference sequence). The CDR3 consists of 17 residues. V lost 5 bases and J 4 bases, leaving 24 bases between the germline ends. In DNA form, the CDR3 reads TGTGCCAGTAGTCCTAATCCCAGACGGCCCGGGGTATACGAGCAGTACTTC. This translates into CASSPNPRRPGVYEQYF.

This chain links TRBV19 with TRBJ1-5; unclear D gene. V was cut by 3 bases and J by 3 bases, with 3 bases left in between. CDR1 is LNHDA, CDR2 SQIVND, per germline (reference sequence). This CDR3 is 12 amino acids long. CDR3 in amino acids: CASSMINQPQHF. As DNA, the CDR3 is TGTGCCAGTAGTATGATCAATCAGCCCCAGCATTTT.

This clone was seen only once. The genes are TRBV25-1 and TRBJ1-1; D is uncertain. The CDR3 sequence is 12 residues long. V shed 4 bases and J shed 7 bases, with 10 bases lying between them. Germline assignment: CDR1 MGHDK and CDR2 SYGVNS. This chain's CDR3 is CASSGLRGEAFF. CDR3 DNA sequence: TGTGCCAGCAGTGGCCTCCGGGGTGAAGCTTTCTTT. The whole variable domain, remainder taken from reference TRBV25-1 and TRBJ1-1, is EADIYQTPRYLVIGTGKKITLECSQTMGHDKMYWYQQDPGMELHLIHYSYGVNSTEKGDLSSESTVSRIRTEHFPLTLESARPSHTSQYLCASSGLRGEAFFGQGTRLTVV.

The rearrangement uses TRBV6-5 and TRBJ1-2; weak D call: TRBD1 (6 bases). Germline V CDR1 and CDR2: MNHEY, SVGAGI. Trimming removed 7 bases at V and 4 bases at J, with 13 bases between. The length of the CDR3 is 13 residues. As DNA, the CDR3 is TGTGCCAGCAAACAGGGTTCGGCCTATGGCTACACCTTC. Translating gives CASKQGSAYGYTF.

This clone occurred once. The gene calls are TRBV30 and TRBJ1-5, with TRBD1 matching over 7 bases. Germline-derived CDR1 and CDR2 are GTSNPN and SVGIG (reference sequence). J was trimmed by 6 bases and V by 2 bases; bases with no gene match: 10. CDR3 length: 15 residues. The CDR3 here is CAWSWYRGESQPQHF. The CDR3 DNA sequence: TGTGCCTGGAGTTGGTACAGGGGAGAGAGTCAGCCCCAGCATTTT.

The CDR3 sequence is CSVEDRAYEQYF. The CDR3 nucleotides read TGCAGCGTTGAAGATAGGGCCTACGAGCAGTACTTC. V gene TRBV29-1 combines with J gene TRBJ2-7; D unclear. CDR1 is SQVTM, CDR2 ANQGSEA, per germline. The CDR3 loop spans 12 amino acids. The germline V and J ends were trimmed by 0 bases and 2 bases, with 5 bases remaining between them.

The chain has TRBV9 and TRBJ1-1; D possibly corresponds to TRBD1 (6 bases). The CDR3 length is 16 residues. V was shortened by 7 bases and J by 2 bases, with 21 bases between the two germline ends. Per the germline V gene, CDR1 is SGDLS and CDR2 is YYNGEE. This chain's CDR3 is CASARTALPRNTEAFF. In DNA form, the CDR3 reads TGTGCCAGCGCAAGGACAGCCCTCCCAAGAAACACTGAAGCTTTCTTT.

This sequence joins TRBV19 and TRBJ2-7; the D gene is possibly TRBD2 (6 bases). The V end lost 4 bases, the J end lost 5 bases, and 12 bases lay between the germline ends. CDR1 and CDR2 (germline): LNHDA, SQIVND (reference sequence). The CDR3 runs 13 residues. The CDR3 coding sequence is TGTGCCAGTAGTAGTCGGGGGAAGAACGAGCAGTACTTC. Amino acids: CASSSRGKNEQYF.

The rearrangement joins TRBV10-3 to TRBJ2-7; TRBD1 aligns across 12 bases. After removal of 6 bases from V and 7 bases from J, the junction contained 10 bases not matched to a gene. CDR1 is ENHRY, CDR2 SYGVKD, per germline. The CDR3 is 15 residues long. DNA for the CDR3: TGTGCCATCAGGGCTCCGGGACAGGGGGCTGGGGAGCAGTACTTC. It is translated as CAIRAPGQGAGEQYF.